This T cell receptor (beta chain) emerged from a study of T cells in Graves' hyperthyroidism and ophthalmopathy. The investigators amplified TCR beta CDR3 regions from RNA transcripts. TCR CDR3 underwent first-round RT-PCR with the HTBI primer set. TCRdb itself ran the multiplex PCR reads through MiXCR, one entry per CDR3 protein. The table records some 760,000 distinct CDR3 sequences, 13% to 15% of them present only once. This clonotype was found many times. This CDR3 is 14 amino acids long. V gave up 1 base and J gave up 6 bases; unmatched junction bases: 4. Per germline, CDR1 LGHDT and CDR2 YNNKEL (reference sequence).

The clonotype comes from a woman aged 18-29 years with Graves' hyperthyroidism. Sequenced input: blood. The chain uses TRBV3-1 and TRBJ2-3; 7 bases map to TRBD1. For the CDR3, the DNA is TGTGCCAGCAGCCAAGTGGACAGGAGCGATACGCAGTATTTT. Translated: CASSQVDRSDTQYF.